Listed below are T cell receptor beta chains from one sample, sequenced in a study of blood T cells in healthy people across ages. TCRdb called the 5' RACE reads again in MiXCR, with one record for every CDR3 protein. Among 600,000 to 650,000 distinct CDR3 sequences listed, 58% were seen once. Sequencing was done on a sample of blood. Receptors originate from a man in his 60s in good health. Each CDR3 is given with its conserved first and last residue. A D gene is named only where the DNA matches it firmly. Rows give clone size only sometimes, using once, few, many, or a class for an expanded clone.

j_call	v_call	clone_size	d_call	cdr3_nt	cdr3_aa
TRBJ1-2	TRBV7-2	-	TRBD1	TGTGCCAGCAGCGCGGACAGGGATGGCTACACCTTC	CASSADRDGYTF
TRBJ1-1	TRBV2	many	TRBD1	TGTGCCAGTATTCCGGGACAGGGGTACACTGAAGCTTTCTTT	CASIPGQGYTEAFF
TRBJ1-1	TRBV20-1	few	-	TGCAGTGCTAGAGAACAAACAGGGTTTGGCACTGAAGCTTTCTTT	CSAREQTGFGTEAFF
TRBJ2-1	TRBV27	few	-	TGTGCCAGCAGTTTAAGCCAAATAACACGAAATGAGCAGTTCTTC	CASSLSQITRNEQFF
TRBJ2-6	TRBV6-1	-	-	TGTGCCAGCAGTGGAGTCGAATCTGGGGCCAACGTCCTGACTTTC	CASSGVESGANVLTF
TRBJ2-5	TRBV5-1	once	TRBD1	TGCGCCAGCAGCTTCATGGTTCGGGACAGGGTAACTCAAGAGACCCAGTACTTC	CASSFMVRDRVTQETQYF
TRBJ2-7	TRBV9	-	TRBD2	TGTGCCAGCAGCGTAGATCCAGCTAGCGGGGCCTACGAGCAGTACTTC	CASSVDPASGAYEQYF
TRBJ1-5	TRBV5-5	-	-	TGTGCCAGCAACTTGGAGGCCGCTAGCAATCAGCCCCAGCATTTT	CASNLEAASNQPQHF
TRBJ2-5	TRBV5-1	-	-	TGCGCCAGCAGCTTCATAGGTAGCGGCCCCCAAGAGACCCAGTACTTC	CASSFIGSGPQETQYF
TRBJ2-1	TRBV7-9	-	-	TGTGCCAGCAGCGGGCCCTGGGGGCAGGGAGGCAATGAGCAGTTCTTC	CASSGPWGQGGNEQFF
TRBJ2-5	TRBV6-5	-	-	TGTGCCAGCAGTGACTCCAGGGTTGAGACCCAGTACTTC	CASSDSRVETQYF
TRBJ1-1	TRBV11-2	-	-	TGTGCCAGCAGCCCCAACAGGGACCCTGAAGCTTTCTTT	CASSPNRDPEAFF
TRBJ2-5	TRBV25-1	few	-	TGTGCCAGCGCAGCACAGAGCCAAGAGACCCAGTACTTC	CASAAQSQETQYF
TRBJ1-5	TRBV4-1	-	-	TGCGCCAGCAGCCAAGACAGGGTTTTGCAGCCCCAGCATTTT	CASSQDRVLQPQHF
TRBJ2-4	TRBV7-2	once	TRBD2	TGTGCCAGCAGCTTAGAGACTAGCCGTCGGAACATTCAGTACTTC	CASSLETSRRNIQYF
TRBJ2-7	TRBV3-1	few	-	TGTGCCAGCAGCCAAGATCTGGGATCCCCCGAGCAGTACTTC	CASSQDLGSPEQYF
TRBJ2-5	TRBV2	many	TRBD2	TGTGCCAGCAGTGAAGCCCAGCGGGGGGAGACCCAGTACTTC	CASSEAQRGETQYF
TRBJ1-5	TRBV14	-	-	TGTGCCAGCAGCCGGACAGCCAAGAATCAGCCCCAGCATTTT	CASSRTAKNQPQHF
TRBJ2-1	TRBV29-1	-	TRBD1	TGCAGCGTCCCCAGGACAGGGTACAATGAGCAGTTCTTC	CSVPRTGYNEQFF
TRBJ1-1	TRBV27	many	-	TGTGCCAGCAGTTTAGCCTCCAACACTGAAGCTTTCTTT	CASSLASNTEAFF
TRBJ2-1	TRBV28	few	TRBD2	TGTGCCAGCAGTTTTAGCGGGGGGGTAAATGAGCAGTTCTTC	CASSFSGGVNEQFF
TRBJ2-1	TRBV29-1	few	-	TGCAGCGTTGTACAACAGAGCTCCTACAATGAGCAGTTCTTC	CSVVQQSSYNEQFF
TRBJ2-5	TRBV3-1	-	-	TGTGCCAGCAGCCCCGGAGGTGTGTGGATAAAGACCCAGTACTTC	CASSPGGVWIKTQYF
TRBJ2-7	TRBV28	-	-	TGTGCCAGCAGTTCCCCGGACAGAACATACTCCTACGAGCAGTACTTC	CASSSPDRTYSYEQYF
TRBJ2-3	TRBV10-3	-	-	TGTGCCATCAGTGGAGGGCAGTACACAGATACGCAGTATTTT	CAISGGQYTDTQYF
TRBJ2-5	TRBV10-3	-	TRBD2	TGTGCCACGCTACCCGGGACTAGCGGGGGTGCGGAGACCCAGTACTTC	CATLPGTSGGAETQYF
TRBJ2-1	TRBV20-1	-	-	TGCAGTGCTAGAAGACCGTCCCCGAGGAATGAGCAGTTCTTC	CSARRPSPRNEQFF
TRBJ2-7	TRBV28	-	-	TGTGCCAGCGCCGGCTACCGGAGCTCCTACGAGCAGTACTTC	CASAGYRSSYEQYF
TRBJ2-7	TRBV21-1	few	-	TGTGCCAGCAGCGAAGGACAGGGGTTTGACGAGCAGTACTTC	CASSEGQGFDEQYF
TRBJ1-1	TRBV28	once	TRBD1	TGTGCCAGCAGTTTCCCTGGACAGGGGGACACTGAAGCTTTCTTT	CASSFPGQGDTEAFF
TRBJ1-5	TRBV12-3/TRBV12-4	few	TRBD1	TGTGCCAGCACCAGGGACAGGGTAGGGTTCGGAGCCCAGCATTTT	CASTRDRVGFGAQHF
TRBJ2-3	TRBV5-1	-	TRBD1	TGCGCCAGCAGCTTGAACAGGGGGGCAAGCACAGATACGCAGTATTTT	CASSLNRGASTDTQYF
TRBJ1-2	TRBV10-3	-	TRBD1	TGTGCCATCTCAGGGGGGGACGGTCACGGCTACACCTTC	CAISGGDGHGYTF
TRBJ2-5	TRBV7-9	-	-	TGTGCCAGCAGCCCGAGTGGATCCCAAGAGACCCAGTACTTC	CASSPSGSQETQYF
TRBJ2-4	TRBV6-2/TRBV6-3	-	-	TGTGCCAGCAGCCCTGGTCGTGCGAACATTCAGTACTTC	CASSPGRANIQYF
TRBJ2-7	TRBV7-9	-	-	TGTGCCAGCAGCCCCGGGCGTGGAGGGGGAATCGACGAGCAGTACTTC	CASSPGRGGGIDEQYF
TRBJ2-5	TRBV27	-	-	TGTGCCAGCAGTTTAGTTTCGGGTGGCAGCCCGATTCAAGAGACCCAGTACTTC	CASSLVSGGSPIQETQYF
TRBJ1-2	TRBV28	-	-	TGTGCCAGCAGTTTAACGTCAGTAATAGGCAGTCGTGGCTACACCTTC	CASSLTSVIGSRGYTF
TRBJ2-7	TRBV6-1	-	TRBD2	TGTGCCAGCAGTGAAGCGGCCAGCGGGGGCTACGAGCAGTACTTC	CASSEAASGGYEQYF
TRBJ2-3	TRBV5-1	few	-	TGCGCCAGCAGCTTGCAACAGGCAAGCACAGATACGCAGTATTTT	CASSLQQASTDTQYF
TRBJ2-7	TRBV7-2	many	TRBD2	TGTGCCAGCAGCTTAGGAGCGGGGGCCTACGAGCAGTACTTC	CASSLGAGAYEQYF
TRBJ2-7	TRBV27	once	TRBD1	TGTGCCAGCAGTTACCGCCCGGGGACAGGGTTTGACGAGCAGTACTTC	CASSYRPGTGFDEQYF
TRBJ2-5	TRBV20-1	-	-	TGCAGTGCTAGAGGACAGGCACAAGAGACCCAGTACTTC	CSARGQAQETQYF
TRBJ2-2	TRBV29-1	-	-	TGCAGCGTCCGGGGGGTGACAGGGAACACCGGGGAGCTGTTTTTT	CSVRGVTGNTGELFF
TRBJ2-7	TRBV18	-	-	TGTGCCAGCTCACCACGAGGGGGTTCTACCTACGAGCAGTACTTC	CASSPRGGSTYEQYF
TRBJ1-2	TRBV6-6	-	-	TGTGCCAGCAGGCAACAGGGAGACTATGGCTACACCTTC	CASRQQGDYGYTF
TRBJ1-6	TRBV18	-	-	TGTGCCAGCTCACGGGAACAAAACTCACCCCTCCACTTT	CASSREQNSPLHF
TRBJ2-7	TRBV27	-	-	TGTGCCAGCAGTTTATCGCGCCGGTACGAGCAGTACTTC	CASSLSRRYEQYF
TRBJ2-3	TRBV5-1	-	-	TGCGCCAGCAGTTACGAGGGCCACCTCACAGATACGCAGTATTTT	CASSYEGHLTDTQYF